This T cell receptor (beta chain) emerged from a study of T-cell memory formation after mild COVID-19. About the study: Most TCR clusters belonged to a single donor.

General observations from the study: There were some responding clones in pre-infection memory, which suggested that cross-reactive memory had joined. Researchers report contracting CD4+ clones mostly in CM and EM, with CD8+ clones in EMRA. Later expanders leaned CD4+, whereas day 15 to 85 contracting clones were balanced CD4/CD8.

Germline V lookup: CDR1 SGHTA, CDR2 FQGNSA. The CDR3 consists of 15 residues. V lost 2 bases and J lost 0, with 10 bases in between. MiXCR, applied by TCRdb to the 5' RACE reads, yields one record per CDR3 protein. The data show about 430,000 distinct CDR3 sequences, approximately 24% seen once. To note about this clonotype: Its antigen remains unknown.

What was sequenced was PBMCs or a T cell subset sorted from them (not recorded which). The origin of this receptor is an adult woman who had mild COVID-19 (a few samples of this study predate the infection). Cell type and time point are not known. The chain combines TRBV7-2 with TRBJ1-1; D unresolved. The CDR3 loop is CASSLLHTMNTEAFF. The CDR3 nucleotides are TGTGCCAGCAGCTTACTACACACCATGAACACTGAAGCTTTCTTT.